This TCR beta chain was obtained from a study of identical twins. Study findings and constraints: Abundant beta clonotypes from cord blood bore fewer insertions; memory repertoires lacked this pattern.

Template switching added a universal primer site; cDNA carried unique molecular identifiers. TCRdb re-called the 5' RACE reads with MiXCR, one entry per CDR3 protein. The table lists under 1 million distinct CDR3 sequences, 9% to 15% of them singletons, with under 2% in the top ten. This clonotype was seen more than once but under ten times. Its antigen is as yet unknown. These same records also appear under a second study, on yellow fever vaccine responses in identical twins.

Sequences were obtained from PBMCs. This clonotype was sampled from a woman aged 18-29 years in good health.

This CDR3 is CASGKRTGANVLTF. The CDR3 DNA reads as TGTGCCAGCGGTAAGAGGACAGGGGCCAACGTCCTGACTTTC. The chain uses TRBV6-1 and TRBJ2-6, with D perhaps matching TRBD1 (5 bases). The V gene lost 8 bases and the J gene lost 4 bases, with 12 bases spanning the gap. The length of the CDR3 is 14 residues. The V gene's germline CDR1 is MNHNS and CDR2 SASEGT.